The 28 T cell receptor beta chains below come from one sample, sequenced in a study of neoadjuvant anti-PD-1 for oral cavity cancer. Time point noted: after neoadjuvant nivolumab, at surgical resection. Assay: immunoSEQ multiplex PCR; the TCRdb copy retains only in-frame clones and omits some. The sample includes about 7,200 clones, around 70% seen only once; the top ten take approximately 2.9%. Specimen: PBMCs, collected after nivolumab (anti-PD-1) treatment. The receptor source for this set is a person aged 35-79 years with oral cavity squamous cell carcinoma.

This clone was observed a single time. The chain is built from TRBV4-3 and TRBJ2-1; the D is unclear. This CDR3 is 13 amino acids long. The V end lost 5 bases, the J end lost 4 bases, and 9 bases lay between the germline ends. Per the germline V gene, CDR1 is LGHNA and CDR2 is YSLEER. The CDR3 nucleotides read TGCGCCAGCAGCACTCCCCCTTACAATGAGCAGTTCTTC. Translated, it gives CASSTPPYNEQFF.

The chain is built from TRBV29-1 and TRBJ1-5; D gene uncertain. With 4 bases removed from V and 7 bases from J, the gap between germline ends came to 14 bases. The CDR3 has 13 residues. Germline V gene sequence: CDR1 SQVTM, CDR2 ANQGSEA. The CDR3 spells CSVALGVGQPQHF. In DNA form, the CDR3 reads TGCAGCGTTGCGCTGGGTGTTGGACAGCCCCAGCATTTT.

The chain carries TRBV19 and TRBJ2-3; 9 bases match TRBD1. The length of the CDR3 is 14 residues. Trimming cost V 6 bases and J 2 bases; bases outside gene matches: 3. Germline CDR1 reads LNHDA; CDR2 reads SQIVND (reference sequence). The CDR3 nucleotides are TGTGCCAGTAGCCCACAGGGGGCCACAGATACGCAGTATTTT. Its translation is CASSPQGATDTQYF.

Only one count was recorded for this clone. The CDR3 DNA sequence: TGCGCCAGCAGCCAGAGTCCAGTGGAAACAGATACGCAGTATTTT. Its translation: CASSQSPVETDTQYF. The chain recombines TRBV4-1 with TRBJ2-3; no clear D gene. Trimming cost V 3 bases and J 3 bases, with 13 bases left between them. The CDR3 is 15 residues long. Looked up from germline, CDR1 is MGHRA and CDR2 is YSYEKL.

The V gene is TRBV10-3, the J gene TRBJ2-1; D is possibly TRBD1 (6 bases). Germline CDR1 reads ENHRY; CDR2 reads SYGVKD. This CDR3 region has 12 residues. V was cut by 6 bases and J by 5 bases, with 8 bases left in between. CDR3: CAIRGQHNEQFF. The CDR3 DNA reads TGTGCCATCAGGGGACAACACAATGAGCAGTTCTTC.

The CDR3 DNA reads TGCGCCAGCAGCTCGTCAGGGAATGAGCAGTTCTTC. Translation gives CASSSSGNEQFF. The chain joins TRBV5-1 to TRBJ2-1; a weak D match, TRBD1 (5 bases). V shed 3 bases and J shed 7 bases, with 8 bases lying between them. Per germline, CDR1 SGHRS and CDR2 YFSETQ. CDR3 length: 12 amino acids.

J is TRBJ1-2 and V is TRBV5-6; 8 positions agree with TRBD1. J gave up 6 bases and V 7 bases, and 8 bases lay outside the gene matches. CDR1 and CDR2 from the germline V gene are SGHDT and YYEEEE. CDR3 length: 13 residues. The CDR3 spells CASHKQGVDGYTF. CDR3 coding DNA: TGTGCCAGCCATAAACAGGGGGTGGATGGCTACACCTTC.

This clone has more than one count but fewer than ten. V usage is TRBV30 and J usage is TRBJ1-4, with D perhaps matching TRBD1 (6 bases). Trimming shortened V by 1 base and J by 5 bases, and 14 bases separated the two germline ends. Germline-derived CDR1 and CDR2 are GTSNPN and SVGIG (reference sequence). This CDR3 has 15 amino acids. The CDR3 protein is CAWSATLRGNEKLFF. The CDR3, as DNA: TGTGCCTGGAGTGCTACGCTGAGGGGGAATGAAAAACTGTTTTTT.

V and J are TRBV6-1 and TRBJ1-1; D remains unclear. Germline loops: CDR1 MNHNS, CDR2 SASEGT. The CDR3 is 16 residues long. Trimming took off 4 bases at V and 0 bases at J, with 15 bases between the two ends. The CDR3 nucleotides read TGTGCCAGCAGTGTGGAGGCAGGATCTTTGAACACTGAAGCTTTCTTT. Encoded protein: CASSVEAGSLNTEAFF.

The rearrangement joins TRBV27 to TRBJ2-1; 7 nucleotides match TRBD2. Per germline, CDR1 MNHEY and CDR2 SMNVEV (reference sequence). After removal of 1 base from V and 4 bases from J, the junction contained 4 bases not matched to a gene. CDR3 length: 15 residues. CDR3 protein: CASSLWASGYNEQFF. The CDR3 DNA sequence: TGTGCCAGCAGTTTATGGGCTAGCGGTTACAATGAGCAGTTCTTC.

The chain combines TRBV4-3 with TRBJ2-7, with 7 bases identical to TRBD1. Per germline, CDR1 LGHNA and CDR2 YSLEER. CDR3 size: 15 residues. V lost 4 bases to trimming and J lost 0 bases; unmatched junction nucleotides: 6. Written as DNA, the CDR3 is TGCGCCAGCAGCCCGCACCGGGACAGCTCCTACGAGCAGTACTTC. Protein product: CASSPHRDSSYEQYF.

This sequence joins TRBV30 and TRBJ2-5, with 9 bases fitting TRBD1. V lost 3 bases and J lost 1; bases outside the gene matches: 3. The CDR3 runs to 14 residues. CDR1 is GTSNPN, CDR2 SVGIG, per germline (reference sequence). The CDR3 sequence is CAWSRDRVQETQYF. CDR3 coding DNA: TGTGCCTGGAGCCGGGACAGGGTCCAAGAGACCCAGTACTTC.

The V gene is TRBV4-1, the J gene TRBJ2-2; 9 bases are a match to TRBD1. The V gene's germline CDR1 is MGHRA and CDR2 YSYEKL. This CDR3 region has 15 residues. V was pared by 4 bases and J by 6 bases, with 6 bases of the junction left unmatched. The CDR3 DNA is TGCGCCAGCAGCCCACGGGACAGGGAGTCCGGGGAGCTGTTTTTT. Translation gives CASSPRDRESGELFF.

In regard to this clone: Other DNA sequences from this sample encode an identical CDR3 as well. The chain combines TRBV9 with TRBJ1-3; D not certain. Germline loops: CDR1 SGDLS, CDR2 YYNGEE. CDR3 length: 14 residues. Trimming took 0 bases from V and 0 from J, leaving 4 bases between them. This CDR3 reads CASSVAGSGNTIYF. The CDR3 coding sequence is TGTGCCAGCAGCGTAGCGGGCTCTGGAAACACCATATATTTT.

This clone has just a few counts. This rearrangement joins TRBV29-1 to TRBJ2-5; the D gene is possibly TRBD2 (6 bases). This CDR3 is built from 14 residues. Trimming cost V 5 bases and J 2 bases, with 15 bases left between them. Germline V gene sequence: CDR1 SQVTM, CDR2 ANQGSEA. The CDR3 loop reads CSVKGTGGQETQYF. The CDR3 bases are TGCAGCGTTAAAGGGACTGGGGGACAAGAGACCCAGTACTTC.

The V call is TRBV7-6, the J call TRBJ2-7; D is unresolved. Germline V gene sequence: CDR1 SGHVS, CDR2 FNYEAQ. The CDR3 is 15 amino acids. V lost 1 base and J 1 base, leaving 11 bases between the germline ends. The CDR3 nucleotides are TGTGCCAGCAGCTTAGAAGCAGGTCCTTCCTACGAGCAGTACTTC. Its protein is CASSLEAGPSYEQYF.

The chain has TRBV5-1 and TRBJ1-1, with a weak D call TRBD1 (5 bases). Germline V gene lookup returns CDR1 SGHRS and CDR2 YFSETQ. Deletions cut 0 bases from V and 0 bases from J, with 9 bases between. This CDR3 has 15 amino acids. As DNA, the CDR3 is TGCGCCAGCAGCTTGGTTCCAGGGCTGAACACTGAAGCTTTCTTT. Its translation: CASSLVPGLNTEAFF.

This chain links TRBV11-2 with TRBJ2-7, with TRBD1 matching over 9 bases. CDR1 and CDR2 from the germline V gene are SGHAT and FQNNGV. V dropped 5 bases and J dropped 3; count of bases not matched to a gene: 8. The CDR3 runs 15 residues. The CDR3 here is CASSTAGTGYYEQYF. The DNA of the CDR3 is TGTGCCAGCAGCACAGCCGGGACAGGGTACTACGAGCAGTACTTC.

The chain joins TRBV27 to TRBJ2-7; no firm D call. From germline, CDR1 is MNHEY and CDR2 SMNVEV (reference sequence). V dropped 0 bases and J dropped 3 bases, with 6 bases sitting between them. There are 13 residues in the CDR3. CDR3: CASSLSANYEQYF. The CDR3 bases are TGTGCCAGCAGTTTATCCGCCAACTACGAGCAGTACTTC.

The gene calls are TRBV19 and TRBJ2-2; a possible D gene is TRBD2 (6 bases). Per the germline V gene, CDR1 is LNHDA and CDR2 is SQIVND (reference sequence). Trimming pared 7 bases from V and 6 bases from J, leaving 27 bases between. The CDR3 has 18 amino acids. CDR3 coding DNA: TGTGCCAGTACCCGAGGGGACTGGGTAATAGGTAACGCCGGGGAGCTGTTTTTT. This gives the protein CASTRGDWVIGNAGELFF.

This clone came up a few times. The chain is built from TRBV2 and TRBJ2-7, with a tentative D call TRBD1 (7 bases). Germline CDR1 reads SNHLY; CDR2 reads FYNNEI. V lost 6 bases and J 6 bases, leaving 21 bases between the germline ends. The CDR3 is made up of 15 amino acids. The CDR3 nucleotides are TGTGCCAGCAGAGCACTGACAGGGCGGGGTAGCGAGCAGTACTTC. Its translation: CASRALTGRGSEQYF.

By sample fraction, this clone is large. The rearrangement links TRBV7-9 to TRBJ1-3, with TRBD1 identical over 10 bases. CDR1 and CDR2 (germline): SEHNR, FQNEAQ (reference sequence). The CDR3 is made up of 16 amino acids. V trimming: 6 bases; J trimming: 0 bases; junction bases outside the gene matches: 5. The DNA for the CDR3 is TGTGCCAGCAGTTCCCGGGACAGGGGCTCTGGAAACACCATATATTTT. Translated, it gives CASSSRDRGSGNTIYF.

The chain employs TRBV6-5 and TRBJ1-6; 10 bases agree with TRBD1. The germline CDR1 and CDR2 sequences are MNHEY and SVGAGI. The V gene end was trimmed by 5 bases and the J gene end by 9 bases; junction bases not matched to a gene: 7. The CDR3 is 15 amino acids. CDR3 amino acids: CASSNRDRGSSPLHF. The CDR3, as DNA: TGTGCCAGCAGTAACCGGGACAGGGGAAGTTCACCCCTCCACTTT.

CDR3 sequence: CASSRRMDTGLAEAFF. DNA for the CDR3: TGTGCCAGTAGTCGAAGGATGGATACAGGGCTAGCTGAAGCTTTCTTT. The genes are TRBV19 and TRBJ1-1; tentatively, D is TRBD1 (6 bases). The CDR3 length is 16 residues. In germline, CDR1 is LNHDA, CDR2 SQIVND (reference sequence). V was cut by 5 bases and J by 6 bases, with 22 bases left in between.

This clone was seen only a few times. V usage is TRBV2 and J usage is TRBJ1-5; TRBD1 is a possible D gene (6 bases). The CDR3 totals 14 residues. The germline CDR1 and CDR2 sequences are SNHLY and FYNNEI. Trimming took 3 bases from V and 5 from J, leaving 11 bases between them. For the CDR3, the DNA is TGTGCCAGCAGTGAGGACAGAAGTTATCAGCCCCAGCATTTT. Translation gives CASSEDRSYQPQHF.

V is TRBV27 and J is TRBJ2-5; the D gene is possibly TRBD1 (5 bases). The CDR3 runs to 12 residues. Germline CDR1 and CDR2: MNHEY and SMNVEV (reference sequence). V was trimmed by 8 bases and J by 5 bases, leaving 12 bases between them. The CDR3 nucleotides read TGTGCCAGCGGAAAGGGGTGGGAGACCCAGTACTTC. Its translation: CASGKGWETQYF.

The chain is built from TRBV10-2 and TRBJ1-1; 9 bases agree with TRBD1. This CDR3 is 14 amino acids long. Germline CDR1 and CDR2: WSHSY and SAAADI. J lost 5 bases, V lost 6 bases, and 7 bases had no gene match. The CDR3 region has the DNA TGCGCCAGCAGAGACAGGGGGGTTTTGACTGAAGCTTTCTTT. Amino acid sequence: CASRDRGVLTEAFF.

The CDR3 region is CASSFRLAGGPRTGELFF. The CDR3 DNA reads TGTGCCAGCAGCTTTCGACTAGCGGGGGGGCCTCGGACCGGGGAGCTGTTTTTT. The gene calls are TRBV14 and TRBJ2-2; 14 bases align to TRBD2. Per germline, CDR1 SGHDN and CDR2 FVKESK. V lost 5 bases and J lost 5; bases outside the gene matches: 10. The CDR3 sequence is 18 residues long.